The 26 T cell receptor beta chains in this list originate from one sample, sequenced in a study of cytomegalovirus exposure and HLA in healthy donors. Assay used: immunoSEQ multiplex PCR; TCRdb lists only in-frame clones, some missing. This sample has tens of thousands of clones, with almost 97% found just once. The sequenced sample was PBMCs. The receptors originated from a man between 18 and 29 years old in good health and CMV-seropositive.

This chain links TRBV11-1 with TRBJ2-3; D not certain. V was shortened by 6 bases and J by 2 bases, with 12 bases between the two germline ends. The CDR3 has 14 amino acids. Germline CDR1 is SGHAT and CDR2 is FQDESV (reference sequence). The CDR3 region is CASRHQASTDTQYF. CDR3 nucleotides: TGTGCCAGCAGACATCAGGCATCCACAGATACGCAGTATTTT.

This clone was seen a single time. The identical CDR3 is also encoded by other nucleotide sequences in the sample. This rearrangement joins TRBV5-4 to TRBJ2-7; unclear D gene. The CDR3 consists of 11 residues. Germline loops: CDR1 SGHNT, CDR2 YYREEE (reference sequence). The V end was cut by 5 bases, the J end by 6 bases, with 9 bases between. CDR3 nucleotides: TGTGCCAGCAGTTTAGTCGGCGAGCAGTACTTC. It translates to CASSLVGEQYF. The variable domain in full, completed from reference TRBV5-4 and TRBJ2-7, reads ETGVTQSPTHLIKTRGQQVTLRCSSQSGHNTVSWYQQALGQGPQFIFQYYREEENGRGNFPPRFSGLQFPNYSSELNVNALELDDSALYLCASSLVGEQYFGPGTRLTVT.

The rearrangement uses TRBV7-2 and TRBJ1-2, with TRBD1 matching over 9 bases. Trimming cost V 4 bases and J 3 bases; bases outside gene matches: 3. Per germline, CDR1 SGHTA and CDR2 FQGNSA. The CDR3 length is 14 residues. The CDR3 DNA reads TGTGCCAGCAGCTCCCGACAGGGGGACTATGGCTACACCTTC. This encodes CASSSRQGDYGYTF.

The rearrangement links TRBV30 to TRBJ2-1; 7 bases fit TRBD1. Trimming removed 0 bases from V and 7 bases from J; junction bases left unmatched: 6. The CDR3 sequence is 14 residues long. Germline V gene lookup returns CDR1 GTSNPN and CDR2 SVGIG (reference sequence). The CDR3 region has the DNA TGTGCCTGGAGTGTAGGGACAGTCAGTAATGAGCAGTTCTTC. Translated: CAWSVGTVSNEQFF.

This clone was detected only once. DNA of the CDR3: TGTGCCAGCAGCCCCTCCCGGGGGGGCGGCCTCTCCTACGAGCAGTACTTC. Protein sequence: CASSPSRGGGLSYEQYF. This rearrangement joins TRBV7-9 to TRBJ2-7; 8 bases line up with TRBD2. Germline V gives CDR1 SEHNR, CDR2 FQNEAQ (reference sequence). The CDR3 loop spans 17 amino acids. V lost 5 bases to trimming and J lost 0 bases; unmatched junction nucleotides: 12.

V usage is TRBV7-8 and J usage is TRBJ2-7, with 9 bases matching TRBD2. CDR3 length: 15 amino acids. V was pared by 5 bases and J by 1 base, with 6 bases of the junction left unmatched. The germline gives CDR1 SGHVS, CDR2 FQNEAQ. The CDR3 reads CASSVLAGPSYEQYF. CDR3 coding DNA: TGTGCCAGCAGCGTTCTAGCGGGACCGTCCTACGAGCAGTACTTC.

V is TRBV27 and J is TRBJ2-3; D uncertain. CDR1 and CDR2 from the germline V gene are MNHEY and SMNVEV (reference sequence). V was shortened by 7 bases and J by 2 bases, with 7 bases between the two germline ends. CDR3 length: 12 amino acids. The CDR3 sequence: CASILNTDTQYF. In DNA form, the CDR3 reads TGTGCCAGCATCCTTAACACAGATACGCAGTATTTT.

This rearrangement joins TRBV5-1 to TRBJ2-5, with 9 bases fitting TRBD1. Trimming at V came to 4 bases and at J to 3 bases, leaving 4 bases not matched to a gene. The CDR3 contains 14 residues. Germline assignment: CDR1 SGHRS and CDR2 YFSETQ. CDR3 loop: CASSKDRGEETQYF. For the CDR3, the DNA is TGCGCCAGCAGCAAAGACAGGGGGGAAGAGACCCAGTACTTC.

In regard to this clone: One end of the junction varies from germline; a read error may be responsible. The J gene is TRBJ2-5, the V gene TRBV7-8; the D gene is possibly TRBD2 (6 bases). This CDR3 comprises 16 residues. Per the germline V gene, CDR1 is SGHVS and CDR2 is FQNEAQ. CDR3 coding DNA: TGTGCCAGCAGCTCCGGCGGGGATAGCCTCCAAGAGGCCCAGTACTTC. Protein: CASSSGGDSLQEAQYF.

CDR3 protein: CASSPGTGAEQYF. CDR3 in DNA: TGTGCCAGCTCACCCGGGACAGGCGCCGAGCAGTACTTC. This chain joins TRBV18 and TRBJ2-7, with 8 bases identical to TRBD1. J was trimmed by 6 bases and V by 3 bases; bases with no gene match: 4. Germline assignment: CDR1 KGHSH and CDR2 LQKENI. The CDR3 contains 13 residues.

The chain links TRBV5-6 to TRBJ1-5; possible D gene TRBD1, 6 bases. Germline V gene lookup returns CDR1 SGHDT and CDR2 YYEEEE. CDR3 length: 14 residues. Trimming removed 2 bases from V and 4 bases from J, with 10 bases in between. The DNA of the CDR3 is TGTGCCAGCAGCTTCAGGGGCGGGAATCAGCCCCAGCATTTT. Translating it yields CASSFRGGNQPQHF.

This clone was observed a single time. CDR3 coding DNA: TGCGCCAGCAGCCCGAGTCGGGGCACTGAAGCTTTCTTT. Its protein is CASSPSRGTEAFF. This sequence joins TRBV5-1 and TRBJ1-1; D is uncertain. CDR1 SGHRS and CDR2 YFSETQ come from the germline V gene. Trimming took off 4 bases at V and 4 bases at J, with 11 bases between the two ends. The CDR3 length is 13 residues. The full variable domain, its missing parts supplied by reference TRBV5-1 and TRBJ1-1, is KAGVTQTPRYLIKTRGQQVTLSCSPISGHRSVSWYQQTPGQGLQFLFEYFSETQRNKGNFPGRFSGRQFSNSRSEMNVSTLELGDSALYLCASSPSRGTEAFFGQGTRLTVV.

The chain links TRBV5-4 to TRBJ1-2; 10 bases are shared with TRBD1. The CDR3 length is 13 residues. Per the germline V gene, CDR1 is SGHNT and CDR2 is YYREEE (reference sequence). V dropped 5 bases and J dropped 8; count of bases not matched to a gene: 6. The CDR3 DNA reads as TGTGCCAGCAGTCTCGACAGGGGGCGAGGCTACACCTTC. It specifies CASSLDRGRGYTF.

In the case of this clone: This sample also contains other DNA sequences that code for the same CDR3. The V gene is TRBV30, the J gene TRBJ1-1; D perhaps matches TRBD1 (6 bases). CDR1 GTSNPN and CDR2 SVGIG come from the germline V gene (reference sequence). This CDR3 comprises 13 residues. The V end was cut by 2 bases, the J end by 4 bases, with 11 bases between. CDR3 region: CAWSRGRGTEAFF. The CDR3 region has the DNA TGTGCCTGGAGTAGGGGCAGGGGCACTGAAGCTTTCTTT.

The chain combines TRBV11-2 with TRBJ1-4; D is unresolved. Germline-derived CDR1 and CDR2 are SGHAT and FQNNGV. CDR3 length: 13 residues. The V end was cut by 6 bases, the J end by 0 bases, with 5 bases between. CDR3 region: CASRRSTNEKLFF. CDR3 in DNA: TGTGCCAGCAGGAGATCAACTAATGAAAAACTGTTTTTT.

V usage is TRBV7-9 and J usage is TRBJ2-7; tentative D call: TRBD1 (5 bases). V was cut by 5 bases and J by 7 bases, with 24 bases left in between. There are 16 residues in the CDR3. Germline loops: CDR1 SEHNR, CDR2 FQNEAQ (reference sequence). Here the CDR3 reads CASSPFAGLSTGEQYF. In DNA, the CDR3 is TGTGCCAGCAGCCCCTTTGCTGGGTTATCAACAGGAGAGCAGTACTTC.

In DNA, the CDR3 is TGTGCCAGCAGCGTAGGAAACGGCGGGAGTTTGGCAGATACGCAGTATTTT. Translated: CASSVGNGGSLADTQYF. This chain joins TRBV9 and TRBJ2-3; 7 nucleotides align to TRBD2. Germline assignment: CDR1 SGDLS and CDR2 YYNGEE. This CDR3 comprises 17 residues. Trimming at V came to 0 bases and at J to 4 bases, leaving 11 bases not matched to a gene. Full variable domain (missing parts from reference TRBV9 and TRBJ2-3): DSGVTQTPKHLITATGQRVTLRCSPRSGDLSVYWYQQSLDQGLQFLIQYYNGEERAKGNILERFSAQQFPDLHSELNLSSLELGDSALYFCASSVGNGGSLADTQYFGPGTRLTVL.

The J gene is TRBJ2-7, the V gene TRBV13, with D uncertain. This CDR3 contains 15 residues. Looked up from germline, CDR1 is PRHDT and CDR2 is FYEKMQ (reference sequence). V gave up 3 bases and J gave up 3 bases, with 15 bases separating them. CDR3 protein: CASSFMGLLHYEQYF. CDR3 nucleotides: TGTGCCAGCAGCTTTATGGGCTTGCTCCACTACGAGCAGTACTTC. Supplemented by reference TRBV13 and TRBJ2-7, the full variable domain reads AAGVIQSPRHLIKEKRETATLKCYPIPRHDTVYWYQQGPGQDPQFLISFYEKMQSDKGSIPDRFSAQQFSDYHSELNMSSLELGDSALYFCASSFMGLLHYEQYFGPGTRLTVT.

The chain recombines TRBV6-1 with TRBJ2-2; 10 bases fit TRBD2. The V and J ends lost 4 bases and 7 bases, in that order; junction bases with no gene match: 6. Germline values: CDR1 MNHNS, CDR2 SASEGT. The CDR3 is 15 amino acids. The CDR3 nucleotides read TGTGCCAGCAGTGCTCTAGCGGGAGATCGCGGGGAGCTGTTTTTT. Its protein is CASSALAGDRGELFF.

The count of this clone is one. The chain employs TRBV30 and TRBJ2-7; a weak D match, TRBD2 (6 bases). V lost 0 bases and J lost 9, with 18 bases in between. Per germline, CDR1 GTSNPN and CDR2 SVGIG (reference sequence). The CDR3 has 14 residues. This chain's CDR3 is CAWSVGNPPGVQYF. DNA for the CDR3: TGTGCCTGGAGTGTAGGAAATCCACCGGGAGTGCAGTACTTC.

The V gene is TRBV19, the J gene TRBJ2-2; 13 bases line up with TRBD2. The germline V gene encodes CDR1 LNHDA and CDR2 SQIVND (reference sequence). The V gene end was trimmed by 0 bases and the J gene end by 5 bases; junction bases not matched to a gene: 9. The CDR3 covers 19 residues. CDR3 nucleotides: TGTGCCAGTAGTATAGACCTGTGGACTAGCGGGAGAGAAACCGGGGAGCTGTTTTTT. Its protein is CASSIDLWTSGRETGELFF.

The V call is TRBV27, the J call TRBJ2-5; 9 positions match TRBD1. The length of the CDR3 is 17 residues. Losses at the gene ends were 4 bases for V and 1 base for J; bases not matched to a gene: 10. Germline V gives CDR1 MNHEY, CDR2 SMNVEV (reference sequence). The CDR3 protein is CASSSYSGTGLQETQYF. The CDR3 DNA follows: TGTGCCAGCAGTTCCTACTCAGGGACAGGGCTCCAAGAGACCCAGTACTTC.

The chain joins TRBV28 to TRBJ2-4; the match to TRBD2 covers 8 bases. J gave up 3 bases and V 6 bases, and 13 bases lay outside the gene matches. Germline loops: CDR1 MDHEN, CDR2 SYDVKM. The CDR3 is 17 residues long. The CDR3 DNA is TGTGCCAGCAGGTCGTTCGGGAGGGGTTTTGGCAAAAACATTCAGTACTTC. It is translated as CASRSFGRGFGKNIQYF.

The chain links TRBV6-1 to TRBJ1-2; the D is unclear. V gave up 3 bases and J gave up 2 bases, with 7 bases separating them. The length of the CDR3 is 13 residues. Germline lookup yields CDR1 MNHNS and CDR2 SASEGT. CDR3 sequence reads: CASSDGQNYGYTF. DNA of the CDR3: TGTGCCAGCAGTGATGGTCAGAACTATGGCTACACCTTC.

The chain links TRBV2 to TRBJ1-1, with TRBD1 as a possible D gene (6 bases). V was shortened by 8 bases and J by 1 base, with 11 bases between the two germline ends. This CDR3 is built from 13 residues. Germline V gives CDR1 SNHLY, CDR2 FYNNEI. CDR3 amino acids: CASLQGPNTEAFF. The DNA for the CDR3 is TGTGCCAGCCTACAGGGTCCGAACACTGAAGCTTTCTTT. Supplemented by reference TRBV2 and TRBJ1-1, the full variable domain reads EPEVTQTPSHQVTQMGQEVILRCVPISNHLYFYWYRQILGQKVEFLVSFYNNEISEKSEIFDDQFSVERPDGSNFTLKIRSTKLEDSAMYFCASLQGPNTEAFFGQGTRLTVV.

The chain combines TRBV5-6 with TRBJ1-2; 11 bases line up with TRBD1. After removal of 3 bases from V and 4 bases from J, the junction contained 2 bases not matched to a gene. This CDR3 spans 14 amino acids. CDR1 SGHDT and CDR2 YYEEEE come from the germline V gene. The CDR3 loop reads CASSWDRGIYGYTF. The CDR3 DNA sequence: TGTGCCAGCAGCTGGGACAGGGGGATCTATGGCTACACCTTC.